The 20 T cell receptor beta chains presented below share a single source sample, sequenced in a study of cytomegalovirus exposure and HLA in healthy donors (dated by TCRdb to about 2017). Libraries were constructed by the immunoSEQ multiplex PCR assay. For the multiplex PCR, a mixture combining 60 forward primers for TCR Vbeta segments and 13 reverse primers for TCR Jbeta segments was used. TCRdb re-hosts the immuneACCESS table, in-frame sequences only. Its copies lack some clones; in the studies checked, an unresolved V gene accounts for under half of them, and the cause for the rest is not known. In this sample the table shows 55,000 to 75,000 clones, 55% to 75% of which occur a single time. The leading ten clones occupy under 20% of the sample. The sequencing sample was made of PBMCs. All receptors come from a man aged 35 to 55 in good health and CMV-seropositive.

The J gene is TRBJ1-3, the V gene TRBV9; unclear D gene. Germline V CDR1 and CDR2: SGDLS, YYNGEE. Trimming shortened V by 4 bases and J by 7 bases, and 9 bases separated the two germline ends. The CDR3 is 12 amino acids. The CDR3 DNA reads TGTGCCAGCAGCCCCTCGGGGAACACCATATATTTT. Translation gives CASSPSGNTIYF.

This clone was observed once. The chain links TRBV7-6 to TRBJ1-6, with TRBD1 as a possible D gene (6 bases). The V end lost 1 base, the J end lost 9 bases, and 19 bases lay between the germline ends. The germline V gene has CDR1 SGHVS and CDR2 FNYEAQ. This CDR3 has 17 residues. Here the CDR3 reads CASSLGEGRGSSSPLHF. The CDR3, as DNA: TGTGCCAGCAGCTTAGGGGAAGGGAGGGGGTCAAGTTCACCCCTCCACTTT. Using reference TRBV7-6 and TRBJ1-6 for the parts outside the CDR3, the full variable domain is GAGVSQSPRYKVTKRGQDVALRCDPISGHVSLYWYRQALGQGPEFLTYFNYEAQQDKSGLPNDRFSAERPEGSISTLTIQRTEQRDSAMYRCASSLGEGRGSSSPLHFGNGTRLTVT.

This clone was observed a few times. This chain connects TRBV10-3 to TRBJ1-3, with 8 bases aligning to TRBD1. Losses at the gene ends were 8 bases for V and 4 bases for J; bases not matched to a gene: 10. The CDR3 has 15 residues. Germline assignment: CDR1 ENHRY and CDR2 SYGVKD. CDR3 amino acids: CAIGGQGIPGNTIYF. In nucleotides, the CDR3 is TGTGCCATCGGAGGACAGGGCATTCCAGGAAACACCATATATTTT.

This clone was recorded only once. V and J are TRBV7-9 and TRBJ2-7; TRBD1 matches at 9 bases. The J segment lost 2 bases and the V segment lost 7 bases, leaving 6 bases of the junction unmatched. The CDR3 has 14 amino acids. Germline V gene lookup returns CDR1 SEHNR and CDR2 FQNEAQ (reference sequence). This CDR3 reads CASIPRDRAYEQYF. CDR3 DNA: TGTGCCAGCATCCCCCGGGACAGGGCCTACGAGCAGTACTTC.

This clone was counted a few times. Distinct nucleotide sequences in the sample also encode this CDR3. This chain connects TRBV4-2 to TRBJ1-3, with D hard to call. Germline CDR1 and CDR2: LGHNA and YNFKEQ. Trimming pared 0 bases from V and 1 base from J, leaving 16 bases between. The CDR3 has 18 residues. The CDR3 region has the DNA TGTGCCAGCAGCCAAGAGGGTAGAGACTCGACGTCTGGAAACACCATATATTTT. Translated, it gives CASSQEGRDSTSGNTIYF.

DNA of the CDR3: TGTGCCAGCAGCTTACAGGGGTTTGTCACTGAAGCTTTCTTT. Its protein product is CASSLQGFVTEAFF. This chain uses TRBV7-9 with TRBJ1-1, with D possibly matching TRBD1 (6 bases). Trimming took off 2 bases at V and 4 bases at J, with 11 bases between the two ends. CDR3 length equals 14 residues. Per the germline V gene, CDR1 is SEHNR and CDR2 is FQNEAQ (reference sequence).

In regard to this clone: Mismatch with germline at one junction end may stem from a read error. The V gene is TRBV4-1, the J gene TRBJ2-1; TRBD2 agrees at 7 bases. The V gene's germline CDR1 is MGHRA and CDR2 YSYEKL. The CDR3 is 18 residues long. In nucleotides, the CDR3 is TGCGCCGGCAGCCAAGTGCTAGCGGCCTCCGGTCCCTACAATGAGCAGTTCTTC. This gives the protein CAGSQVLAASGPYNEQFF.

The J gene is TRBJ1-1, the V gene TRBV19; 7 bases match TRBD1. There are 12 residues in the CDR3. Trimming at V came to 5 bases and at J to 9 bases, leaving 6 bases not matched to a gene. CDR1 LNHDA and CDR2 SQIVND come from the germline V gene (reference sequence). The CDR3 sequence: CASSEQGRKAFF. The CDR3 DNA reads TGTGCCAGTAGTGAACAGGGGAGGAAAGCTTTCTTT. The full variable domain, its missing parts supplied by reference TRBV19 and TRBJ1-1, is DGGITQSPKYLFRKEGQNVTLSCEQNLNHDAMYWYRQDPGQGLRLIYYSQIVNDFQKGDIAEGYSVSREKKESFPLTVTSAQKNPTAFYLCASSEQGRKAFFGQGTRLTVV.

V is TRBV11-3 and J is TRBJ1-1, with 11 positions matching TRBD1. V lost 0 bases, J lost 3 bases, and 3 bases stayed unmatched. CDR1 is SGHNT, CDR2 YENEEA, per germline. This CDR3 is 16 amino acids long. CDR3 sequence: CASSLEGDRGDTEAFF. CDR3 DNA sequence: TGTGCCAGCAGCTTAGAGGGGGACAGGGGGGACACTGAAGCTTTCTTT.

In this sample, this clone turned up a few times. This chain joins TRBV2 and TRBJ1-5; D call uncertain. This CDR3 spans 14 amino acids. The germline V gene encodes CDR1 SNHLY and CDR2 FYNNEI. Trimming cost V 8 bases and J 0 bases, with 11 bases left between them. The CDR3 sequence is CASEQHYSNQPQHF. As DNA, the CDR3 is TGTGCCAGCGAACAACATTATAGCAATCAGCCCCAGCATTTT.

This clone turned up a few times. The rearrangement uses TRBV4-1 and TRBJ2-7; a weak D match, TRBD2 (6 bases). V lost 6 bases and J lost 4, with 19 bases in between. The CDR3 loop spans 15 amino acids. Germline CDR1 is MGHRA and CDR2 is YSYEKL. In DNA form, the CDR3 reads TGCGCCAGCAGGCACACCGGGACTGGGTCGTACGAGCAGTACTTC. Amino acid sequence: CASRHTGTGSYEQYF.

This chain links TRBV7-9 with TRBJ2-3, with TRBD2 as a possible D gene (5 bases). The V end lost 1 base, the J end lost 0 bases, and 8 bases lay between the germline ends. The CDR3 covers 15 residues. Germline-derived CDR1 and CDR2 are SEHNR and FQNEAQ (reference sequence). The CDR3 is CASSLVLASTDTQYF. As DNA, the CDR3 is TGTGCCAGCAGCTTAGTCCTAGCTAGCACAGATACGCAGTATTTT.

The V gene is TRBV27, the J gene TRBJ1-1; D ambiguous. Deletions cut 0 bases from V and 11 bases from J, with 13 bases between. The germline V gene has CDR1 MNHEY and CDR2 SMNVEV (reference sequence). The CDR3 runs to 13 residues. The chain's CDR3 is CASSLSAFPPAFF. The CDR3 DNA is TGTGCCAGCAGTTTATCGGCCTTCCCTCCGGCTTTCTTT.

This chain links TRBV4-1 with TRBJ1-6; D might be TRBD1 (5 bases). The CDR3 totals 15 residues. The V gene lost 6 bases and the J gene lost 0 bases, with 9 bases spanning the gap. Germline lookup yields CDR1 MGHRA and CDR2 YSYEKL. CDR3 residues: CASRPDSSYNSPLHF. The CDR3 DNA is TGCGCCAGCAGACCCGACAGCTCCTATAATTCACCCCTCCACTTT.

In DNA form, the CDR3 reads TGTGCCAGCAGCGGCCTGGACACAACGTCACAGTTCTTC. Translating gives CASSGLDTTSQFF. The gene calls are TRBV6-1 and TRBJ2-1; tentative D call: TRBD1 (5 bases). Trimming left V 6 bases short and J 13 bases short, with 19 bases between. The CDR3 length is 13 residues. From germline, CDR1 is MNHNS and CDR2 SASEGT.

V is TRBV9 and J is TRBJ2-1; 11 nucleotides match TRBD2. Germline V CDR1 and CDR2: SGDLS, YYNGEE. The CDR3 runs to 15 residues. J lost 14 bases, V lost 2 bases, and 12 bases had no gene match. CDR3 residues: CASSVGTSGANGEFF. For the CDR3, the DNA is TGTGCCAGCAGCGTCGGGACTAGCGGCGCAAATGGGGAGTTCTTC.

The sample holds one count of this clone. The chain joins TRBV7-3 to TRBJ2-1, with TRBD1 identical over 7 bases. CDR1 is SGHTA and CDR2 is FQGTGA in the germline V gene. The CDR3 runs to 13 residues. V was pared by 5 bases and J by 8 bases, with 6 bases of the junction left unmatched. The CDR3 region is CASSPPGTDEQFF. The CDR3 region has the DNA TGTGCCAGCAGCCCGCCGGGGACAGATGAGCAGTTCTTC.

The rearrangement joins TRBV30 to TRBJ2-1; D might be TRBD1 (5 bases). Germline V gives CDR1 GTSNPN, CDR2 SVGIG (reference sequence). Trimming shortened V by 3 bases and J by 1 base, and 10 bases separated the two germline ends. This CDR3 contains 14 residues. The CDR3 DNA follows: TGTGCCTGGAGAGGGGCAGGGTCCTACAATGAGCAGTTCTTC. This sequence encodes CAWRGAGSYNEQFF.

This sequence joins TRBV9 and TRBJ2-5; TRBD1 aligns across 8 bases. The germline CDR1 and CDR2 sequences are SGDLS and YYNGEE. The CDR3 is 14 amino acids. J gave up 4 bases and V 2 bases, and 4 bases lay outside the gene matches. In DNA, the CDR3 is TGTGCCAGCAGCGTGAGGGACAGGAGAGAGACCCAGTACTTC. Amino acids: CASSVRDRRETQYF. Filled out from reference TRBV9 and TRBJ2-5, the complete variable domain reads DSGVTQTPKHLITATGQRVTLRCSPRSGDLSVYWYQQSLDQGLQFLIQYYNGEERAKGNILERFSAQQFPDLHSELNLSSLELGDSALYFCASSVRDRRETQYFGPGTRLLVL.

This chain links TRBV7-2 with TRBJ2-1; TRBD2 is a possible D gene (7 bases). V lost 4 bases to trimming and J lost 9 bases, with 16 bases between them. Germline-derived CDR1 and CDR2 are SGHTA and FQGNSA. CDR3 size: 14 residues. CDR3 nucleotide sequence: TGTGCCAGCAGCTCTTTGAGGGGGGGCCCTGAGCAGTTCTTC. This sequence encodes CASSSLRGGPEQFF.